One TCR beta chain is described in this entry. Its antigen is undetermined. This entry comes from a study of T cells after yellow fever vaccination. For TCR, cDNA came from 5'RACE template switching, which added a universal primer site and UMIs. In TCRdb, the 5' RACE reads were re-called with MiXCR into one record per CDR3 protein. The table records a few hundred thousand distinct CDR3 sequences, 6% to 7.5% of them present only once. Whole-study findings and limits: Once the booster was given, most primary-vaccination clones reappeared, at around 96% for CD4 and more than 85% for CD8.

Per germline, CDR1 MNHEY and CDR2 SVGAGI. V gave up 4 bases and J gave up 2 bases; unmatched junction bases: 4. This CDR3 spans 16 amino acids. This sequence joins TRBV6-5 and TRBJ2-2; 10 positions match TRBD1. Specimen: CD4+ T cells sorted from PBMCs, collected 15 days after the yellow fever booster vaccination. This clonotype was obtained from a man aged 25-45 years who received the YFV17D yellow fever vaccine. The CDR3 DNA reads as TGTGCCAGCAGTTTCGGGACAGGGGTTAACACCGGGGAGCTGTTTTTT. This sequence encodes CASSFGTGVNTGELFF.